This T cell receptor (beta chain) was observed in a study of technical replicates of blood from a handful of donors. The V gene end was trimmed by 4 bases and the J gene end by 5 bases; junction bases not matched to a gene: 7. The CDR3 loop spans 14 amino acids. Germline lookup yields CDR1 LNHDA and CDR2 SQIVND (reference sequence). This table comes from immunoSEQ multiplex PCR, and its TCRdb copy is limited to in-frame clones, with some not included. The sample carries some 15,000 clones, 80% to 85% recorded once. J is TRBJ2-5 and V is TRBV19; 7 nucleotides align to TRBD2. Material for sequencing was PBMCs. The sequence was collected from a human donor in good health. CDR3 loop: CASSSGRSGETQYF. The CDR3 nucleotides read TGTGCCAGTAGTAGCGGGAGATCAGGGGAGACCCAGTACTTC.